This TCR beta chain stems from a study of blood T cell repertoires in COVID-19. CDR3 size: 15 residues. Germline-derived CDR1 and CDR2 are GTSNPN and SVGIG (reference sequence). Deletions cut 0 bases from V and 4 bases from J, with 13 bases between. Authors' processing steps: From reference gene primer amplification, estimates of nucleated cell counts were derived. Sequencing was performed with immunoSEQ multiplex PCR; in TCRdb, only in-frame clones are kept and a portion is missing. V and J calls and clone size are copied from that table; D and trimming were computed from the DNA. The sample holds approximately 150,000 clones, about 81% seen once.

The source material was peripheral blood. The origin of this receptor is an older woman with acute or convalescent COVID-19. The chain links TRBV30 to TRBJ2-1; tentative D call: TRBD1 (6 bases). The CDR3 nucleotides read TGTGCCTGGAGTGTACAGGGATACGGATACAATGAGCAGTTCTTC. Amino acids: CAWSVQGYGYNEQFF.